These 6 T cell receptor beta chains were sequenced from one sample in a study of regulatory T cells in long-lasting Graves disease. Construction of TCR beta libraries relied on iRepertoire HTBI primers and on Arm-PCR targeting CDR3 regions. TCRdb recomputed calls from the multiplex PCR reads with MiXCR, one row per CDR3 protein. The repertoire holds 400,000 to 500,000 distinct CDR3 sequences, around a fifth seen once, with 6.5% to 9% in the top ten. Time point: persistent/refractory GD, antithyroid drugs over 5 years with positive TRAb. PBMC RNA served as the TCR library source. The sample was peripheral blood mononuclear cells (PBMCs), taken when the disease was refractory, from a patient treated with antithyroid drugs. The receptors were sampled from a female donor with Graves disease.

V and J are TRBV4-1 and TRBJ1-2; 8 bases map to TRBD1. The CDR3 loop spans 15 amino acids. Germline trimming cut 3 bases from V and 0 bases from J; bases unmatched to any gene: 3. Germline values: CDR1 MGHRA, CDR2 YSYEKL. Here the CDR3 reads CASSQGTGANYGYTF. The CDR3 coding sequence is TGCGCCAGCAGCCAGGGGACAGGAGCTAACTATGGCTACACCTTC.

This clonotype occurred a few times. CDR3 sequence (DNA): TGTGCCAGCAGTTGGGCTAGCCAGAACACAGATACGCAGTATTTT. Protein sequence: CASSWASQNTDTQYF. The chain recombines TRBV12-3 or TRBV12-4 with TRBJ2-3, with D maybe TRBD2 (5 bases). There are 15 residues in the CDR3. Trimming left V 4 bases short and J 2 bases short, with 13 bases between.

This clonotype has ten or more counts. V gene TRBV28 combines with J gene TRBJ2-5; D not resolved. CDR3 length equals 14 residues. Trimming left V 1 base short and J 7 bases short, with 13 bases between. The germline V gene has CDR1 MDHEN and CDR2 SYDVKM. CDR3 residues: CASSLSGGPGTQYF. CDR3 sequence (DNA): TGTGCCAGCAGTTTATCAGGCGGCCCGGGGACCCAGTACTTC.

V gene TRBV6-2 or TRBV6-3 combines with J gene TRBJ1-5, with D uncertain. Germline CDR1 and CDR2: MNHEY and SVGEGT. The CDR3 is 13 amino acids. Deletions cut 7 bases from V and 6 bases from J, with 13 bases between. The CDR3 sequence: CASTSEGLQPQHF. CDR3 DNA sequence: TGTGCCAGCACCTCCGAAGGGCTTCAGCCCCAGCATTTT.

This clonotype was observed at least ten times. The chain has TRBV24-1 and TRBJ2-7; D assignment may be TRBD1 or TRBD2 (5 bases each). V dropped 3 bases and J dropped 3 bases, with 20 bases sitting between them. CDR3 length equals 17 residues. Germline V lookup: CDR1 KGHDR, CDR2 SFDVKD. CDR3 sequence (DNA): TGTGCCACCAGTGATCTCGCCCCCGGGACGCCGAACTACGAGCAGTACTTC. As protein: CATSDLAPGTPNYEQYF.

Comment on this clonotype: A read error may account for a junction end that differs from germline. V is TRBV12-3 or TRBV12-4 and J is TRBJ2-3, with 14 bases identical to TRBD2. This CDR3 has 17 residues. Here the CDR3 DNA reads TGTGCCGGCAGCATGACTAGCGGGGGGGCTGGCACAGATACGCAGTATTTT. Its translation: CAGSMTSGGAGTDTQYF.